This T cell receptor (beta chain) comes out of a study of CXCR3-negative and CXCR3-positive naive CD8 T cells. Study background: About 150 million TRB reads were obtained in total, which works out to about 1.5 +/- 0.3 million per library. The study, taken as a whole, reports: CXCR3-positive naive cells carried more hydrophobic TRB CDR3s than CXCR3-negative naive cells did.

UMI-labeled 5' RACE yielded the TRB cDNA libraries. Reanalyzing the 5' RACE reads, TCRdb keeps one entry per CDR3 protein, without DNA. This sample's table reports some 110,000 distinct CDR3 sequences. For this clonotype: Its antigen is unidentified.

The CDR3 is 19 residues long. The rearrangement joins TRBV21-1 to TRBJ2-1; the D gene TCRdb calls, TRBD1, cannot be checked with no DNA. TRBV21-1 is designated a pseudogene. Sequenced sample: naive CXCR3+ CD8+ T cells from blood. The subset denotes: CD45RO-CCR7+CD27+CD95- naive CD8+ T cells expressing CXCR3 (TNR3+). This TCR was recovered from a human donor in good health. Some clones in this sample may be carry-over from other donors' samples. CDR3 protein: CASSKAHTTEDKRLNEQFF.